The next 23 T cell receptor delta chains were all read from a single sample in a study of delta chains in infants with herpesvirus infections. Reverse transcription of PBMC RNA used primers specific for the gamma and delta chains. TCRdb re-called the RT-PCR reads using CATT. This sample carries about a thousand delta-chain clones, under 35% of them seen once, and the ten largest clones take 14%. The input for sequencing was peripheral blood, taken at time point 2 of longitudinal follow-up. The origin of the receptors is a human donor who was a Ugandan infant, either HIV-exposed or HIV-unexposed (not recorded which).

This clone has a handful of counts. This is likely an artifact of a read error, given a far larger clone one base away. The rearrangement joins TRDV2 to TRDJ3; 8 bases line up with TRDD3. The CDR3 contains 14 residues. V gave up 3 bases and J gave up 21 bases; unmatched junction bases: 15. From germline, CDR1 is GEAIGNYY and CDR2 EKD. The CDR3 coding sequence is TGTGCCTGTGACCGGAAAACGGGAGGGATACGTAAGTTTTTC. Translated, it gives CACDRKTGGIRKFF.

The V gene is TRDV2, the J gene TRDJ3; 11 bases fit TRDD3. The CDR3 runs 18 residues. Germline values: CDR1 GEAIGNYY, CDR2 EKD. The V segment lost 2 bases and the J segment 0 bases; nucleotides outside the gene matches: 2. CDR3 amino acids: CACDKLGDSSWDTRQMFF. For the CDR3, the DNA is TGTGCCTGTGACAAACTGGGGGATAGCTCCTGGGACACCCGACAGATGTTTTTC.

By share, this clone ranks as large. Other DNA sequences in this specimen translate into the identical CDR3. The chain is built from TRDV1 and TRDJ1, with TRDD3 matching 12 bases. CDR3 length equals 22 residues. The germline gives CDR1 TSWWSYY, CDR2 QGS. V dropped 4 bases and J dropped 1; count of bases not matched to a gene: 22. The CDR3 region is CALGGPCFPYWGIQGITDKLIF. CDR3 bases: TGTGCTCTTGGGGGGCCATGTTTCCCGTACTGGGGGATACAAGGGATCACCGATAAACTCATCTTT.

CDR3 region: CALGELLGELGDTLSLYTDKLIF. Written as DNA, the CDR3 is TGTGCTCTTGGGGAACTACTGGGAGAACTGGGGGATACGCTTTCCTTGTACACCGATAAACTCATCTTT. This chain links TRDV1 with TRDJ1; 13 bases are shared with TRDD3. The germline CDR1 and CDR2 sequences are TSWWSYY and QGS. J gave up 0 bases and V 0 bases, and 19 bases lay outside the gene matches. The CDR3 is 23 amino acids.

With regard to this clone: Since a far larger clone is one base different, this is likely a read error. The CDR3 coding sequence is TGTGCCCGTGACCCAGTACTGGGGGATCCAACCCTTCGACAGGTCGCACAACTCTTCTTT. Amino acid sequence: CARDPVLGDPTLRQVAQLFF. This chain joins TRDV2 and TRDJ2, with 10 bases aligning to TRDD3. The germline V gene encodes CDR1 GEAIGNYY and CDR2 EKD. The CDR3 covers 20 residues.

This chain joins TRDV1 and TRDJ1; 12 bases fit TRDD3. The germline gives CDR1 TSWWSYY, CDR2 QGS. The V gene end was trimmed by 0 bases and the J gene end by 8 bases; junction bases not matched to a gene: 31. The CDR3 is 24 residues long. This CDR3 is CALGELPWPMAWIRVLGDTDKLIF. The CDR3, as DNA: TGTGCTCTTGGGGAACTTCCCTGGCCTATGGCCTGGATCAGAGTGCTGGGGGATACGGACAAACTCATCTTT.

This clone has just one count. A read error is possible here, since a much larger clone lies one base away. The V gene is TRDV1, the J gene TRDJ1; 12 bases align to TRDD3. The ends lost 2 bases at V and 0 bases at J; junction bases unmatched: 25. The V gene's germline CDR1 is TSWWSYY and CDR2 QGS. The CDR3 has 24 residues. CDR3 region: CALGEIHKTALGDTSNVDTDKLIF. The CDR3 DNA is TGTGCTCTTGGGGAAATCCACAAAACCGCACTGGGGGATACAAGTAATGTTGACACCGATAAACTCATCTTT.

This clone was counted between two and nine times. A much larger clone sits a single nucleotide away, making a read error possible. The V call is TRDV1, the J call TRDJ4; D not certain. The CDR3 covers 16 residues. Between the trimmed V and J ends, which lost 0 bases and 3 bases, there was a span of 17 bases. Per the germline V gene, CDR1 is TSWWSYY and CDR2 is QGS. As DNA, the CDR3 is TGTGCTCTTGGGGAACTAGGAACAATAAAGTGGCGACCCCTGATCTTT. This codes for CALGELGTIKWRPLIF.

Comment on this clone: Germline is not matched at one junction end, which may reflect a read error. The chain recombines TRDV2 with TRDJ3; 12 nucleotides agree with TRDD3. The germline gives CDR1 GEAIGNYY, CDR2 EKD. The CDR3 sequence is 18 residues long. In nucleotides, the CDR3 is TGTGCCTGTGACTTTACTGGGGGATACTCCCGGGACACCCGACAGATGTTTTTC. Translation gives CACDFTGGYSRDTRQMFF.

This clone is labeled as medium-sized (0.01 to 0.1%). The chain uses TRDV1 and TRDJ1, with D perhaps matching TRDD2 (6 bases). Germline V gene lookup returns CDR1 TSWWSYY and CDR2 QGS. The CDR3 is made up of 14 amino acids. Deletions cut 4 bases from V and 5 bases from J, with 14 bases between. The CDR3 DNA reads TGTGCTCTTGGGGGATCCTACACGGGGGATAAACTCATCTTT. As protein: CALGGSYTGDKLIF.

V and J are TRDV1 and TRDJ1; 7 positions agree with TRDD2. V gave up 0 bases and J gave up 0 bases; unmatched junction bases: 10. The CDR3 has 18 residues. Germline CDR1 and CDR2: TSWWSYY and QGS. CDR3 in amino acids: CALGELHSYEGYTDKLIF. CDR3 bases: TGTGCTCTTGGGGAACTCCATTCCTACGAGGGATACACCGATAAACTCATCTTT.

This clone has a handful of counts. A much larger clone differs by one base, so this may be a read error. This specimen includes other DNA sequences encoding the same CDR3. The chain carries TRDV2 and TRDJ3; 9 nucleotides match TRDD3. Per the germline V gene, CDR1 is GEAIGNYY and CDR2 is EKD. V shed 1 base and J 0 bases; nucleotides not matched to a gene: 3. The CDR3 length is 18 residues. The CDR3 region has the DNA TGTGCCTGTGACACTGGGGGATATAGCTCCTGGGACACCCGACAGATGTTTTTC. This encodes CACDTGGYSSWDTRQMFF.

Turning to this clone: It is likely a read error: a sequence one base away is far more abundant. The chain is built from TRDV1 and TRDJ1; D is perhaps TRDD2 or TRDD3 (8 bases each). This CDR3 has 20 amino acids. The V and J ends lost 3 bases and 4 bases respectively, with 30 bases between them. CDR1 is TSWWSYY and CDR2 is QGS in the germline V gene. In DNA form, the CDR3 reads TGTGCTCTTGGGGATGGCCTTCCTAGTGTACTGGGGGCCCTAAACGATAAACTCATCTTT. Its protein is CALGDGLPSVLGALNDKLIF.

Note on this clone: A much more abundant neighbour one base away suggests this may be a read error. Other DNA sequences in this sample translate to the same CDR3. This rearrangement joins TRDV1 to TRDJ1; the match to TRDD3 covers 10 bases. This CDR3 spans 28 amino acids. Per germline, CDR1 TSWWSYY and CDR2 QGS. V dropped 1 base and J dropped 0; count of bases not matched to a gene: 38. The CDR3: CALGEPWGPFRGLDWGIRKCLYTDKLIF. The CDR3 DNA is TGTGCTCTTGGGGAACCCTGGGGACCCTTCCGCGGTCTCGACTGGGGGATTCGCAAATGCCTGTACACCGATAAACTCATCTTT.

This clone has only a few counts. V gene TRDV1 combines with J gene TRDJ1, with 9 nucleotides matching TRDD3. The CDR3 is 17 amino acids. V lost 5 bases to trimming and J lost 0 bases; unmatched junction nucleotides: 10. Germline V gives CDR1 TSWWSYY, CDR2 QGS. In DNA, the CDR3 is TGTGCTCTTGGGCCCCAGTACTGGGGGACCGACACCGATAAACTCATCTTT. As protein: CALGPQYWGTDTDKLIF.

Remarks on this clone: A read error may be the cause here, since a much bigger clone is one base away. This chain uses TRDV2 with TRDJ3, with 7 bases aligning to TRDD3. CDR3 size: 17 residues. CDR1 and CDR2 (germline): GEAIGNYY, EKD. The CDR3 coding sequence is TGTGCCTGTGACACCTGGGGGAGCTCCTGGGACACCCGACAGAGGTTTTTC. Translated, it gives CACDTWGSSWDTRQRFF.

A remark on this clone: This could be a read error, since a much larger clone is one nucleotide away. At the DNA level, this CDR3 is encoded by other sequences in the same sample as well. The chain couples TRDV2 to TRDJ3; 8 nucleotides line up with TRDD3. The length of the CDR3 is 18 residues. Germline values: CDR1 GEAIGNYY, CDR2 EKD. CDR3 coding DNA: TGTGCCTGTGACACTGGGGGATTCAGCTCCTGGGACACCAGACAGATGTTTTTC. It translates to CACDTGGFSSWDTRQMFF.

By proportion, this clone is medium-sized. This CDR3 reads CALGELPPSLHFSGGYTYTDKLIF. The CDR3 DNA reads TGTGCTCTTGGGGAACTCCCGCCTTCTCTTCATTTCTCCGGGGGATACACGTACACCGATAAACTCATCTTT. The V and J genes are TRDV1 and TRDJ1, with 9 bases aligning to TRDD3. This CDR3 region has 24 residues. Trimming at V came to 0 bases and at J to 0 bases, leaving 26 bases not matched to a gene. Germline V CDR1 and CDR2: TSWWSYY, QGS.

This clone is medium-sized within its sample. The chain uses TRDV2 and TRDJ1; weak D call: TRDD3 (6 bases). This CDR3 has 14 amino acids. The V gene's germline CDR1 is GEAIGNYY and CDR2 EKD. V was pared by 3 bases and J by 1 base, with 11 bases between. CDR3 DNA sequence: TGTGCCTGTGACCCCCTCTGGGGCACCGATAAACTCATCTTT. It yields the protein CACDPLWGTDKLIF.

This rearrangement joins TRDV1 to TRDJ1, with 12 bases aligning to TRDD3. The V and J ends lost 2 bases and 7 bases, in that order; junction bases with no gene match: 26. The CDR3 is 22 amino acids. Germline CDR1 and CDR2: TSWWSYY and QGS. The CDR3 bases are TGTGCTCTTGGGGAAATGCCTACGGATGACTGGGGGATACTATACTTGCCTAGTAAACTCATCTTT. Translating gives CALGEMPTDDWGILYLPSKLIF.

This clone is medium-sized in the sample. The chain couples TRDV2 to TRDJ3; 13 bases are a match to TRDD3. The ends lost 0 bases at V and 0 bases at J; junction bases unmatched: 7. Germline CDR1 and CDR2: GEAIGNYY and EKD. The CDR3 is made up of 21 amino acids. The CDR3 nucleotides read TGTGCCTGTGACACCGTACTGGGGGATACGCCAAGCTCCTGGGACACCCGACAGATGTTTTTC. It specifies CACDTVLGDTPSSWDTRQMFF.

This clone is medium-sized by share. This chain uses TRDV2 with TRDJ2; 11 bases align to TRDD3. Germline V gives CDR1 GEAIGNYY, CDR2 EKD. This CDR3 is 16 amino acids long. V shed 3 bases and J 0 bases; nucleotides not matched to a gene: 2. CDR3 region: CACDLLGDTLTAQLFF. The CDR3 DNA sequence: TGTGCCTGTGACCTACTGGGGGATACTTTGACAGCACAACTCTTCTTT.

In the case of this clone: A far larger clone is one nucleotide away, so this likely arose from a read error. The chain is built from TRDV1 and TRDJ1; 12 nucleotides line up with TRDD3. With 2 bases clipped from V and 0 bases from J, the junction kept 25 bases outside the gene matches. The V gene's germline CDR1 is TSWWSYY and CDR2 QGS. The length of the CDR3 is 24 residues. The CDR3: CALGESFTRTTGGYRLWYTDKLIF. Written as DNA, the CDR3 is TGTGCTCTTGGGGAATCATTTACAAGGACTACTGGGGGATACCGCCTGTGGTACACCGATAAACTCATCTTT.